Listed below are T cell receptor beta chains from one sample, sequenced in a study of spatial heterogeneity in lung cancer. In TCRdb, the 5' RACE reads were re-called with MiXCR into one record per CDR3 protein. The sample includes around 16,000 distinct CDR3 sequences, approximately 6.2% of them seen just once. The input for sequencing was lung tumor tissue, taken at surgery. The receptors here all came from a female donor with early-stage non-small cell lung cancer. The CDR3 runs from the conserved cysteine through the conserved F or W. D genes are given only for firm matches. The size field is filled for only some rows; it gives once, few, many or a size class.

cdr3_nt: TGTGCCAGCAGTGTAGGCCAGCGGGGCACCGGGGAGCTGTTTTTT
cdr3_aa: CASSVGQRGTGELFF
v_call: TRBV2
d_call: TRBD2
j_call: TRBJ2-2
clone_size: NA

cdr3_nt: TGTGCCAGCAAGCCCGGGACAGGGCTAGCGGGGGGGACTTACAATGAGCAGTTCTTC
cdr3_aa: CASKPGTGLAGGTYNEQFF
v_call: TRBV7-9
d_call: TRBD2
j_call: TRBJ2-1
clone_size: many

cdr3_nt: TGTGCCAGCAGCTTAGGCACTAGCGTGCTCCAAGAGACCCAGTACTTC
cdr3_aa: CASSLGTSVLQETQYF
v_call: TRBV7-2
d_call: TRBD2
j_call: TRBJ2-5
clone_size: many

cdr3_nt: TGTGCCACCCATGAAACAGGGGGCCTAAAAGAGACCCAGTACTTC
cdr3_aa: CATHETGGLKETQYF
v_call: TRBV28
d_call: TRBD1
j_call: TRBJ2-5
clone_size: many

cdr3_nt: TGTGCCAGCAGCGGACAGAGGGGAGGAGCCAAAAACATTCAGTACTTC
cdr3_aa: CASSGQRGGAKNIQYF
v_call: TRBV5-4
d_call: NA
j_call: TRBJ2-4
clone_size: few

cdr3_nt: TGCAGTGCTAGACGGGGACAGGGGACCTACGAGCAGTACTTC
cdr3_aa: CSARRGQGTYEQYF
v_call: TRBV20-1
d_call: TRBD1
j_call: TRBJ2-7
clone_size: many

cdr3_nt: TGTGCCAGCAGTCTAATCTCTTCAGGCTACACCTTC
cdr3_aa: CASSLISSGYTF
v_call: TRBV28
d_call: NA
j_call: TRBJ1-2
clone_size: many

cdr3_nt: TGCGCCAGCAGCCAAGATAGTGCGCGGACAGGGAGGACTGAAGCTTTCTTT
cdr3_aa: CASSQDSARTGRTEAFF
v_call: TRBV4-3
d_call: TRBD1
j_call: TRBJ1-1
clone_size: many

cdr3_nt: TGTGCCAGCAAGACGATGGGACCGATTCTATACTCTGGGGCCAACGTCCTGACTTTC
cdr3_aa: CASKTMGPILYSGANVLTF
v_call: TRBV21-1
d_call: NA
j_call: TRBJ2-6
clone_size: many

cdr3_nt: TGTGCCAGCACCGTAGACACGAGCTCCTACAATGAGCAGTTCTTC
cdr3_aa: CASTVDTSSYNEQFF
v_call: TRBV6-2/TRBV6-3
d_call: NA
j_call: TRBJ2-1
clone_size: many

cdr3_nt: TGTGCCAGCAGTGAATTCGGACAGGGTAATTCACCCCTCCACTTT
cdr3_aa: CASSEFGQGNSPLHF
v_call: TRBV2
d_call: TRBD1
j_call: TRBJ1-6
clone_size: few

cdr3_nt: TGTGCCAGCAGCTTAGATCCTAGTTCCGATACGCAGTATTTT
cdr3_aa: CASSLDPSSDTQYF
v_call: TRBV7-2
d_call: NA
j_call: TRBJ2-3
clone_size: many

cdr3_nt: TGTGCCAGCAGTTTAGGTGGAGGGGGGAGAGGCACAGATACGCAGTATTTT
cdr3_aa: CASSLGGGGRGTDTQYF
v_call: TRBV27
d_call: NA
j_call: TRBJ2-3
clone_size: many

cdr3_nt: TGTGCCTGGAACGGGAGGGATGAGCAGTTCTTC
cdr3_aa: CAWNGRDEQFF
v_call: TRBV30
d_call: TRBD2
j_call: TRBJ2-1
clone_size: many

cdr3_nt: TGTGCCAGCAGCCCACTACGCTACGAGCAGTACTTC
cdr3_aa: CASSPLRYEQYF
v_call: TRBV28
d_call: NA
j_call: TRBJ2-7
clone_size: few

cdr3_nt: TGTGCCTGGAGTGAAGGGAATAGCAATCAGCCCCAGCATTTT
cdr3_aa: CAWSEGNSNQPQHF
v_call: TRBV30
d_call: NA
j_call: TRBJ1-5
clone_size: many

cdr3_nt: TGTGCCAGCTCCGAAACCGGGGAGCTGTTTTTT
cdr3_aa: CASSETGELFF
v_call: TRBV18
d_call: NA
j_call: TRBJ2-2
clone_size: many

cdr3_nt: TGTGCCAGCAGCCGCCCCGGAGAAAATTCACCCCTCCACTTT
cdr3_aa: CASSRPGENSPLHF
v_call: TRBV5-5
d_call: NA
j_call: TRBJ1-6
clone_size: many

cdr3_nt: TGTGCCAGCAGCCCTAGTCCGTTACTAGCGGGGGGGCCTCGGACCTACGAGCAGTACTTC
cdr3_aa: CASSPSPLLAGGPRTYEQYF
v_call: TRBV7-2
d_call: TRBD2
j_call: TRBJ2-7
clone_size: many

cdr3_nt: TGTGCCAGCAGCCAAGTCCAGGGGGCTGGGGCCAACGTCCTGACTTTC
cdr3_aa: CASSQVQGAGANVLTF
v_call: TRBV3-1
d_call: TRBD1
j_call: TRBJ2-6
clone_size: many

cdr3_nt: TGTGCCAGCAGTGGTTGGGCTTATAATTCACCCCTCCACTTT
cdr3_aa: CASSGWAYNSPLHF
v_call: TRBV25-1
d_call: NA
j_call: TRBJ1-6
clone_size: many

cdr3_nt: TGCAGTGCTAGAGATGCCAGCGCCACAGATACGCAGTATTTT
cdr3_aa: CSARDASATDTQYF
v_call: TRBV20-1
d_call: NA
j_call: TRBJ2-3
clone_size: NA

cdr3_nt: TGTGCCAGCAGCGGTGACAGGTTAACCGGGGCCAACGTCCTGACTTTC
cdr3_aa: CASSGDRLTGANVLTF
v_call: TRBV9
d_call: NA
j_call: TRBJ2-6
clone_size: few

cdr3_nt: TGCAGTGCCGGGACAGGGAGAGATAGCAATCAGCCCCAGCATTTT
cdr3_aa: CSAGTGRDSNQPQHF
v_call: TRBV20-1
d_call: TRBD1
j_call: TRBJ1-5
clone_size: many

cdr3_nt: TGCAGTGCTAGGACAGGAGTACAAGAGACCCAGTACTTC
cdr3_aa: CSARTGVQETQYF
v_call: TRBV20-1
d_call: NA
j_call: TRBJ2-5
clone_size: NA

cdr3_nt: TGTGCCAGCAGTTTAGCGGACATTGAGACCCAGTACTTC
cdr3_aa: CASSLADIETQYF
v_call: TRBV12-3/TRBV12-4
d_call: NA
j_call: TRBJ2-5
clone_size: NA

cdr3_nt: TGTGCCAGCCGGGGGATGGGGGGCACAGATACGCAGTATTTT
cdr3_aa: CASRGMGGTDTQYF
v_call: TRBV27
d_call: NA
j_call: TRBJ2-3
clone_size: many

cdr3_nt: TGTGCCAGCAGCTTAACCCCGGAACAGCCCCAGCATTTT
cdr3_aa: CASSLTPEQPQHF
v_call: TRBV11-2
d_call: NA
j_call: TRBJ1-5
clone_size: many

cdr3_nt: TGTGCCAGCAGTCCTGGACAGGGAGGGGATCAGCCCCAGCATTTT
cdr3_aa: CASSPGQGGDQPQHF
v_call: TRBV12-3/TRBV12-4
d_call: TRBD1
j_call: TRBJ1-5
clone_size: few

cdr3_nt: TGTGCCAGCAGTTTACAGAACACTGAAGCTTTCTTT
cdr3_aa: CASSLQNTEAFF
v_call: TRBV28
d_call: NA
j_call: TRBJ1-1
clone_size: many

cdr3_nt: TGTGCCACCGGCCTACCATGGACCCTCCCTGGGTGGACCGGGGAGCTGTTTTTT
cdr3_aa: CATGLPWTLPGWTGELFF
v_call: TRBV15
d_call: NA
j_call: TRBJ2-2
clone_size: many

cdr3_nt: TGTGCCAGCAGCTGGGTCGCCACAGATACGCAGTATTTT
cdr3_aa: CASSWVATDTQYF
v_call: TRBV7-3
d_call: NA
j_call: TRBJ2-3
clone_size: medium-sized

cdr3_nt: TGTGCCAGCAGCTTAGCCAGGGATGGCTACACCTTC
cdr3_aa: CASSLARDGYTF
v_call: TRBV11-2
d_call: NA
j_call: TRBJ1-2
clone_size: many

cdr3_nt: TGTGCCAGCAGCTTCGGGGCAGGGGTAGAAGAGACCCAGTACTTC
cdr3_aa: CASSFGAGVEETQYF
v_call: TRBV7-9
d_call: NA
j_call: TRBJ2-5
clone_size: medium-sized

cdr3_nt: TGTGCCAGCACCAATTACAGGGGCCGGCCCCCCGAGACCCAGTACTTC
cdr3_aa: CASTNYRGRPPETQYF
v_call: TRBV28
d_call: TRBD1
j_call: TRBJ2-5
clone_size: many

cdr3_nt: TGCAGTGCGAGTGGAGGTGACAGGGGCTTCTCCTACGAGCAGTACTTC
cdr3_aa: CSASGGDRGFSYEQYF
v_call: TRBV20-1
d_call: TRBD1
j_call: TRBJ2-7
clone_size: NA

cdr3_nt: TGTGCCAGCAGCCGAGCCAGGACTAGCCCATACTCCTACGAGCAGTACTTC
cdr3_aa: CASSRARTSPYSYEQYF
v_call: TRBV7-2
d_call: TRBD2
j_call: TRBJ2-7
clone_size: NA

cdr3_nt: TGTGCCAGCAGCTTAGTATCTGAAAAACTGTTTTTT
cdr3_aa: CASSLVSEKLFF
v_call: TRBV7-9
d_call: NA
j_call: TRBJ1-4
clone_size: medium-sized

cdr3_nt: TGTGCCAGCACCCTTACAGGGGCACGCACAGATACGCAGTATTTT
cdr3_aa: CASTLTGARTDTQYF
v_call: TRBV3-1
d_call: TRBD1
j_call: TRBJ2-3
clone_size: NA

cdr3_nt: TGTGCCAGCAGTTTAAGGAACACCATATATTTT
cdr3_aa: CASSLRNTIYF
v_call: TRBV12-3/TRBV12-4
d_call: NA
j_call: TRBJ1-3
clone_size: many

cdr3_nt: TGCAGCGTTGAAGGGGGGGCCCCCCCGGGGACCCAGTACTTC
cdr3_aa: CSVEGGAPPGTQYF
v_call: TRBV29-1
d_call: NA
j_call: TRBJ2-5
clone_size: many

cdr3_nt: TGTGCCAGCAGCTTGGGAGCGGGGGCCGCCTACGAGCAGTACTTC
cdr3_aa: CASSLGAGAAYEQYF
v_call: TRBV7-2
d_call: TRBD2
j_call: TRBJ2-7
clone_size: many

cdr3_nt: TGCGCCAGCAGCTTAGAGGCGGGGCGGTACGAGCAGTACTTC
cdr3_aa: CASSLEAGRYEQYF
v_call: TRBV5-1
d_call: NA
j_call: TRBJ2-7
clone_size: many

cdr3_nt: TGTGCCAGCAGCGGGGGATCCCAAGAGACCCAGTACTTC
cdr3_aa: CASSGGSQETQYF
v_call: TRBV7-8
d_call: NA
j_call: TRBJ2-5
clone_size: many

cdr3_nt: TGTGCCAGCAGCTTCCCCCCGCTATATGGCTACACCTTC
cdr3_aa: CASSFPPLYGYTF
v_call: TRBV7-8
d_call: NA
j_call: TRBJ1-2
clone_size: many

cdr3_nt: TGCAGTGTCATCGCGGGACAGGGGGTCACAGATACGCAGTATTTT
cdr3_aa: CSVIAGQGVTDTQYF
v_call: TRBV20-1
d_call: TRBD1
j_call: TRBJ2-3
clone_size: many

cdr3_nt: TGCGCCAGCAGCCAGGTGACTAGCGGCCCTTACAATGAGCAGTTCTTC
cdr3_aa: CASSQVTSGPYNEQFF
v_call: TRBV4-1
d_call: TRBD2
j_call: TRBJ2-1
clone_size: many

cdr3_nt: TGCGCCAGCAGCTTGGACAGGGTCGGGACAGATACGCAGTATTTT
cdr3_aa: CASSLDRVGTDTQYF
v_call: TRBV5-1
d_call: NA
j_call: TRBJ2-3
clone_size: many

cdr3_nt: TGTGCCACCAGTGATCACCGGACTAGCGGGGGGATCCGAGATACGCAGTATTTT
cdr3_aa: CATSDHRTSGGIRDTQYF
v_call: TRBV24-1
d_call: TRBD2
j_call: TRBJ2-3
clone_size: NA

cdr3_nt: TGCGCCAGCAGCTTGGACAGCTCCACAGATACGCAGTATTTT
cdr3_aa: CASSLDSSTDTQYF
v_call: TRBV5-1
d_call: NA
j_call: TRBJ2-3
clone_size: medium-sized

cdr3_nt: TGTGCCAGCAGCTCGGTAGCTGGTGAGCAGTTCTTC
cdr3_aa: CASSSVAGEQFF
v_call: TRBV7-2
d_call: NA
j_call: TRBJ2-1
clone_size: many

cdr3_nt: TGTGCCAGCAATCCTATGACAGGGGGCAGGGAGACCCAGTACTTC
cdr3_aa: CASNPMTGGRETQYF
v_call: TRBV6-5
d_call: TRBD1
j_call: TRBJ2-5
clone_size: NA

cdr3_nt: TGTGCCATCAGGGTCTCTAGCGGGGGGGCAGAGACCCAGTACTTC
cdr3_aa: CAIRVSSGGAETQYF
v_call: TRBV10-3
d_call: TRBD2
j_call: TRBJ2-5
clone_size: many